This passage covers 15 T cell receptor beta chains from one sample sequenced in a study of response to subunit inactivated influenza vaccine. TCRdb called the RT-PCR reads again in MiXCR, with one record for every CDR3 protein. This sample carries about 570,000 distinct CDR3 sequences, around 11% of them seen once, and the ten largest clones take about 10%. These sequences were also reported in another study, on T cells expressing NK-cell markers. That work states: TCR beta libraries carry UMIs added by 5'RACE template switching.

This material consisted of PBMCs from blood, taken on the day of vaccination. These receptors were taken from a man aged 50 or older who received an inactivated influenza vaccine.

This clonotype was seen a few times. The chain carries TRBV2 and TRBJ1-2; a weak D match, TRBD1 (6 bases). V lost 3 bases and J 4 bases, leaving 18 bases between the germline ends. Germline CDR1 SNHLY, CDR2 FYNNEI. This CDR3 spans 16 amino acids. The CDR3 region is CASSERIGGPLYGYTF. CDR3 DNA sequence: TGTGCCAGCAGTGAGCGAATAGGGGGGCCTCTCTATGGCTACACCTTC.

In this sample, this clonotype turned up many times. The chain is built from TRBV5-1 and TRBJ1-1; TRBD1 matches at 7 bases. Trimming removed 4 bases from V and 0 bases from J; junction bases left unmatched: 12. Looked up from germline, CDR1 is SGHRS and CDR2 is YFSETQ. The CDR3 is 17 amino acids. The CDR3 region is CASSPDRVGVMNTEAFF. The CDR3 bases are TGCGCCAGCAGCCCAGACAGGGTGGGGGTCATGAACACTGAAGCTTTCTTT.

This clonotype was detected only a few times. V usage is TRBV19 and J usage is TRBJ1-1; tentatively, D is TRBD1 (5 bases). This CDR3 is 16 amino acids long. V was trimmed by 2 bases and J by 2 bases, leaving 15 bases between them. Germline assignment: CDR1 LNHDA and CDR2 SQIVND (reference sequence). For the CDR3, the DNA is TGTGCCAGTAGTATAAGGGGTCGGGGTTCCAACACTGAAGCTTTCTTT. Encoded protein: CASSIRGRGSNTEAFF. The variable domain in full, with the rest retrieved from reference TRBV19 and TRBJ1-1, is DGGITQSPKYLFRKEGQNVTLSCEQNLNHDAMYWYRQDPGQGLRLIYYSQIVNDFQKGDIAEGYSVSREKKESFPLTVTSAQKNPTAFYLCASSIRGRGSNTEAFFGQGTRLTVV.

The genes are TRBV28 and TRBJ2-7; 9 nucleotides agree with TRBD1. There are 15 residues in the CDR3. The junction had 6 bases not matched to a gene; V was cut back by 5 bases and J by 1 base. Germline V lookup: CDR1 MDHEN, CDR2 SYDVKM. The DNA for the CDR3 is TGTGCCAGCAGTATGCTTGGACAGGGGTCCTACGAGCAGTACTTC. It is translated as CASSMLGQGSYEQYF.

The CDR3 loop is CASSSLEASATEQFF. The CDR3 nucleotides are TGCGCCAGCAGCTCCCTCGAGGCTAGCGCAACTGAGCAGTTCTTC. The rearrangement uses TRBV4-1 and TRBJ2-1; TRBD2 might be the D (6 bases). The germline V gene has CDR1 MGHRA and CDR2 YSYEKL. This CDR3 spans 15 amino acids. Trimming left V 5 bases short and J 9 bases short, with 20 bases between.

This clonotype turned up a few times. J is TRBJ1-6 and V is TRBV12-3 or TRBV12-4, with no clear D. The CDR3 runs 14 residues. With 4 bases removed from V and 9 bases from J, the gap between germline ends came to 13 bases. CDR3 nucleotides: TGTGCCAGCAGTTCACGTCAGGAAGGTTCACCCCTCCACTTT. Its translation: CASSSRQEGSPLHF.

The V and J genes are TRBV6-1 and TRBJ2-1; 13 bases agree with TRBD2. The length of the CDR3 is 16 residues. Germline V CDR1 and CDR2: MNHNS, SASEGT. Unmatched junction bases numbered 5, after V lost 4 bases and J lost 5 bases. In nucleotides, the CDR3 is TGTGCCAGCAGTGGAGCCGGGACTAGCGGGAACAATGAGCAGTTCTTC. It yields the protein CASSGAGTSGNNEQFF.

The rearrangement joins TRBV12-3 or TRBV12-4 to TRBJ2-7; TRBD2 matches 9 bases. J lost 2 bases, V lost 5 bases, and 7 bases had no gene match. The CDR3 is 15 amino acids. Here the CDR3 reads CASSIGLAWTYEQYF. The CDR3 coding sequence is TGTGCCAGCAGTATTGGACTAGCGTGGACCTACGAGCAGTACTTC.

V and J are TRBV28 and TRBJ2-1, with a possible D match to TRBD2 (5 bases). Deletions cut 1 base from V and 9 bases from J, with 13 bases between. CDR1 and CDR2 from the germline V gene are MDHEN and SYDVKM. The CDR3 sequence is 14 residues long. CDR3 loop: CASSLLADAGEQFF. In nucleotides, the CDR3 is TGTGCCAGCAGTTTATTGGCCGATGCGGGTGAGCAGTTCTTC.

The genes are TRBV7-9 and TRBJ2-7; D is perhaps TRBD2 (6 bases). The germline CDR1 and CDR2 sequences are SEHNR and FQNEAQ (reference sequence). V lost 5 bases and J 7 bases, leaving 21 bases between the germline ends. This CDR3 comprises 15 residues. Here the CDR3 reads CASSRTWEVGSEQYF. As DNA, the CDR3 is TGTGCCAGCAGCCGAACCTGGGAGGTGGGGTCGGAGCAGTACTTC.

This clonotype has just a few counts. The V call is TRBV14, the J call TRBJ2-1, with D possibly matching TRBD2 (7 bases). V lost 3 bases and J lost 4, with 13 bases in between. The CDR3 is made up of 15 amino acids. Germline V gene lookup returns CDR1 SGHDN and CDR2 FVKESK. The CDR3: CASSHGGGYYNEQFF. The CDR3 region has the DNA TGTGCCAGCAGCCACGGCGGGGGCTATTACAATGAGCAGTTCTTC.

V gene TRBV18 combines with J gene TRBJ2-3; possible D gene TRBD1, 6 bases. Trimming took 2 bases from V and 5 from J, leaving 11 bases between them. Germline V gene data show CDR1 as KGHSH and CDR2 as LQKENI. This CDR3 is built from 14 residues. The CDR3 DNA is TGTGCCAGCTCACCAACTTACAGGGAAGATACGCAGTATTTT. Translation gives CASSPTYREDTQYF.

This rearrangement joins TRBV5-1 to TRBJ2-6; TRBD1 is a possible D gene (6 bases). Trimming pared 4 bases from V and 0 bases from J, leaving 14 bases between. Germline CDR1 is SGHRS and CDR2 is YFSETQ. The CDR3 spans 17 residues. This CDR3 is CASSPGQTSSGANVLTF. The CDR3 region has the DNA TGCGCCAGCAGCCCCGGACAGACGAGCTCTGGGGCCAACGTCCTGACTTTC.

The V call is TRBV20-1, the J call TRBJ2-2, with D uncertain. The germline V gene has CDR1 DFQATT and CDR2 SNEGSKA (reference sequence). V was clipped by 0 bases and J by 4 bases, with 12 bases between them. The CDR3 is 15 residues long. CDR3 amino acids: CSARDSSTVTGELFF. CDR3 sequence (DNA): TGCAGTGCTAGAGATTCAAGTACGGTCACCGGGGAGCTGTTTTTT.

This clonotype was seen once. The chain employs TRBV9 and TRBJ2-3; D could derive from TRBD1 or TRBD2 (5 bases each). CDR3 length equals 15 residues. Germline values: CDR1 SGDLS, CDR2 YYNGEE. V shed 3 bases and J shed 1 base, with 12 bases lying between them. The CDR3 nucleotides read TGTGCCAGCAGCGCGGGGACCAGACGCACAGATACGCAGTATTTT. Translated: CASSAGTRRTDTQYF. The full variable domain, its missing parts supplied by reference TRBV9 and TRBJ2-3, is DSGVTQTPKHLITATGQRVTLRCSPRSGDLSVYWYQQSLDQGLQFLIQYYNGEERAKGNILERFSAQQFPDLHSELNLSSLELGDSALYFCASSAGTRRTDTQYFGPGTRLTVL.